This T cell receptor beta chain emerged from a study of T cell responses to AZD1222 COVID-19 vaccine. Study-wide results and limits: In a largely white British group with more females than males, clonal diversity was possibly underestimated. Close to half of spike-specific TCRs reportedly recognize unmutated variant regions.

Comments on this clone: The antigen remains undetermined.

TCRdb keeps only in-frame clones here, not all; method: immunoSEQ multiplex PCR. The repertoire holds nearly 90,000 clones, with approximately 86% as singletons. This CDR3 is 16 amino acids long. V gave up 1 base and J gave up 0 bases; unmatched junction bases: 3. Germline values: CDR1 SGHRS, CDR2 YFSETQ. This TCR was sampled from an adult in good health. Sequencing used peripheral blood, obtained on day 0 of AZD1222 vaccination. This chain connects TRBV5-1 to TRBJ2-2; 7 bases are shared with TRBD2. The CDR3 DNA follows: TGCGCCAGCAGCTTGATGGGGGGGACGAACACCGGGGAGCTGTTTTTT. Encoded protein: CASSLMGGTNTGELFF.